These 24 T cell receptor beta chains came from one sample sequenced in a study of T cells in Graves' hyperthyroidism and ophthalmopathy. RNA transcripts provided the source from which TCR beta CDR3 regions were amplified. The study used the HTBI primer set for a first-round RT-PCR of the TCR CDR3. TCRdb re-called the multiplex PCR reads through MiXCR, storing one row per CDR3 protein. Of about 700,000 distinct CDR3 sequences detected, 13% to 15% appear once; the ten largest clones hold more than 8.5%. The source material was blood. These receptors came from a woman between 18 and 30 years old with Graves' hyperthyroidism.

The chain recombines TRBV19 with TRBJ1-1, with D perhaps TRBD1 (6 bases). V lost 6 bases to trimming and J lost 1 base, with 18 bases between them. Per germline, CDR1 LNHDA and CDR2 SQIVND (reference sequence). The CDR3 extends over 16 amino acids. In DNA form, the CDR3 reads TGTGCCAGTAGCCGGGGGCGAGAACTTTCGAACACTGAAGCTTTCTTT. Its protein is CASSRGRELSNTEAFF.

This clonotype has at least ten counts. The V and J genes are TRBV12-3 or TRBV12-4 and TRBJ1-5; D uncertain. V lost 2 bases to trimming and J lost 3 bases, with 11 bases between them. This CDR3 region has 15 residues. The CDR3 loop is CASSLNRLYNQPQHF. In DNA, the CDR3 is TGTGCCAGCAGTTTAAACCGACTCTACAATCAGCCCCAGCATTTT.

The V call is TRBV12-3 or TRBV12-4, the J call TRBJ1-3; D possibly corresponds to TRBD1 (5 bases). The CDR3 sequence is 18 residues long. V was clipped by 2 bases and J by 4 bases, with 21 bases between them. CDR3 amino acids: CASSLPPRLRGSGNTIYF. CDR3 nucleotide sequence: TGTGCCAGCAGTTTACCCCCTCGACTCCGGGGGTCCGGAAACACCATATATTTT.

The CDR3 is CASSLVPVADTQYF. DNA of the CDR3: TGTGCCAGCAGCTTGGTCCCCGTCGCAGATACGCAGTATTTT. The J gene is TRBJ2-3, the V gene TRBV7-2; no reliable D call. The CDR3 spans 14 residues. V was clipped by 3 bases and J by 4 bases, with 11 bases between them. The germline gives CDR1 SGHTA, CDR2 FQGNSA.

This clonotype came up many times. The CDR3 coding sequence is TGTGCCAGCAGCTTAACGGGACTGGCTTACAATGAGCAGTTCTTC. Translated: CASSLTGLAYNEQFF. The V and J genes are TRBV7-8 and TRBJ2-1; possible D gene TRBD2, 6 bases. Germline-derived CDR1 and CDR2 are SGHVS and FQNEAQ. The CDR3 length is 15 residues. Trimming took 2 bases from V and 4 from J, leaving 12 bases between them.

This clonotype occurred many times. V gene TRBV2 combines with J gene TRBJ2-5, with 11 bases matching TRBD2. The CDR3 extends over 19 amino acids. V dropped 8 bases and J dropped 7; count of bases not matched to a gene: 24. The germline CDR1 and CDR2 sequences are SNHLY and FYNNEI. The CDR3 sequence: CASFRVTSDTNSGRGTQYF. CDR3 nucleotide sequence: TGTGCCAGCTTTCGGGTGACGAGCGATACGAATAGCGGGAGGGGGACCCAGTACTTC.

This clonotype has at least ten counts. The V call is TRBV11-2, the J call TRBJ2-1; no definite D call. This CDR3 is built from 15 residues. Trimming pared 1 base from V and 5 bases from J, leaving 12 bases between. CDR1 and CDR2 (germline): SGHAT, FQNNGV. CDR3 sequence: CASSLGPLGHNEQFF. The CDR3 nucleotides read TGTGCCAGCAGCTTAGGGCCGTTAGGCCACAATGAGCAGTTCTTC.

This clonotype has only a few counts. The rearrangement joins TRBV20-1 to TRBJ2-2; 11 bases are shared with TRBD2. The length of the CDR3 is 15 residues. Germline CDR1 reads DFQATT; CDR2 reads SNEGSKA (reference sequence). Unmatched junction bases numbered 6, after V lost 1 base and J lost 8 bases. The CDR3 DNA is TGCAGTGCTAGAGTAGCGGGAGGGGAAGTTGGGGAGCTGTTTTTT. Translating it yields CSARVAGGEVGELFF.

This clonotype was recorded many times. The V gene is TRBV7-8, the J gene TRBJ2-1; 10 bases are a match to TRBD2. The V gene end was trimmed by 5 bases and the J gene end by 5 bases; junction bases not matched to a gene: 6. The CDR3 contains 15 residues. CDR1 is SGHVS, CDR2 FQNEAQ, per germline. CDR3 sequence: CASSPSGRGHNEQFF. In DNA, the CDR3 is TGTGCCAGCAGCCCTAGCGGGAGAGGTCACAATGAGCAGTTCTTC.

This clonotype has at least ten counts. The rearrangement uses TRBV20-1 and TRBJ2-1; D possibly corresponds to TRBD2 (5 bases). Germline CDR1 is DFQATT and CDR2 is SNEGSKA (reference sequence). The CDR3 is made up of 15 amino acids. V was pared by 0 bases and J by 4 bases, with 13 bases between. The CDR3 DNA reads TGCAGTGCTAGAGATATAGCTAGCAAGTACAATGAGCAGTTCTTC. This codes for CSARDIASKYNEQFF.

There are many counts of this clonotype. The V call is TRBV30, the J call TRBJ1-5; no definite D call. V lost 5 bases to trimming and J lost 1 base, with 9 bases between them. CDR1 GTSNPN and CDR2 SVGIG come from the germline V gene (reference sequence). The CDR3 length is 13 residues. CDR3 bases: TGTGCCTGGGGAGTGTCGAGCAATCAGCCCCAGCATTTT. Its protein product is CAWGVSSNQPQHF.

The sample holds one count of this clonotype. V usage is TRBV6-5 and J usage is TRBJ1-5; no clear D gene. Trimming took off 0 bases at V and 3 bases at J, with 6 bases between the two ends. The CDR3 has 14 residues. Looked up from germline, CDR1 is MNHEY and CDR2 is SVGAGI. As DNA, the CDR3 is TGTGCCAGCAGTTACTCCAGGACCAATCAGCCCCAGCATTTT. This codes for CASSYSRTNQPQHF.

V is TRBV20-1 and J is TRBJ2-3; D is uncertain. The length of the CDR3 is 13 residues. Germline CDR1 is DFQATT and CDR2 is SNEGSKA (reference sequence). The ends were cut back, 7 bases at V and 0 bases at J, with 11 bases in the middle. CDR3 coding DNA: TGCAGTGTAAAGGGCGCGAGCACAGATACGCAGTATTTT. Amino acids: CSVKGASTDTQYF.

There are many counts of this clonotype. The chain recombines TRBV3-1 with TRBJ2-5, with a tentative D call TRBD2 (5 bases). CDR1 and CDR2 (germline): LGHDT, YNNKEL (reference sequence). V was trimmed by 2 bases and J by 3 bases, leaving 10 bases between them. The CDR3 runs 14 residues. DNA of the CDR3: TGTGCCAGCAGCCAAAGACGGGGAAAAGAGACCCAGTACTTC. Translation: CASSQRRGKETQYF.

This clonotype was picked up many times. This chain uses TRBV6-1 with TRBJ2-7; 8 bases match TRBD2. The junction had 13 bases not matched to a gene; V was cut back by 6 bases and J by 6 bases. Germline values: CDR1 MNHNS, CDR2 SASEGT. There are 15 residues in the CDR3. This CDR3 reads CASSPWTSFGREQYF. CDR3 in DNA: TGTGCCAGCAGCCCATGGACTAGCTTTGGCCGCGAGCAGTACTTC.

This clonotype was picked up many times. The chain is built from TRBV5-6 and TRBJ2-5; TRBD1 might be the D (6 bases). CDR1 SGHDT and CDR2 YYEEEE come from the germline V gene. CDR3 length equals 14 residues. Trimming cost V 1 base and J 5 bases, with 12 bases left between them. The CDR3 nucleotides read TGTGCCAGCAGCTTGAGGACAGCCGACGAGACCCAGTACTTC. Translation: CASSLRTADETQYF.

This clonotype occurred a few times. The V and J genes are TRBV6-5 and TRBJ1-3; D is ambiguous. V dropped 4 bases and J dropped 0 bases, with 16 bases sitting between them. The CDR3 consists of 17 residues. Germline V gene sequence: CDR1 MNHEY, CDR2 SVGAGI. CDR3 in DNA: TGTGCCAGCAGTTTCAGTCGACAACTGAGCTCTGGAAACACCATATATTTT. Translation: CASSFSRQLSSGNTIYF.

The V and J genes are TRBV28 and TRBJ2-5; TRBD2 agrees at 8 bases. CDR3 length: 20 amino acids. With 3 bases clipped from V and 1 base from J, the junction kept 19 bases outside the gene matches. Germline CDR1 is MDHEN and CDR2 is SYDVKM. Here the CDR3 DNA reads TGTGCCAGCAGTTTTCTGCCTAGCGGTCCTCGGGGGGGGATCCAAGAGACCCAGTACTTC. Its protein is CASSFLPSGPRGGIQETQYF.

This clonotype appeared many times. This sequence joins TRBV30 and TRBJ2-7, with 10 nucleotides matching TRBD2. CDR1 is GTSNPN, CDR2 SVGIG, per germline (reference sequence). CDR3 size: 14 residues. V dropped 5 bases and J dropped 3; count of bases not matched to a gene: 7. The CDR3 nucleotides are TGTGCCTGGGTCCCCCGGACTAGCGGCTACGAGCAGTACTTC. Protein product: CAWVPRTSGYEQYF.

The chain recombines TRBV20-1 with TRBJ1-6; D unresolved. The germline V gene has CDR1 DFQATT and CDR2 SNEGSKA (reference sequence). The V end was cut by 3 bases, the J end by 6 bases, with 9 bases between. This CDR3 is 13 amino acids long. This CDR3 is CSASRTANSPLHF. For the CDR3, the DNA is TGCAGTGCTAGTCGAACAGCTAATTCACCCCTCCACTTT.

The chain recombines TRBV19 with TRBJ1-1; weak D call: TRBD1 (6 bases). Germline values: CDR1 LNHDA, CDR2 SQIVND (reference sequence). Trimming took 7 bases from V and 0 from J, leaving 18 bases between them. There are 16 residues in the CDR3. Here the CDR3 DNA reads TGTGCCAGTAAGGATCGCGGGCGGGGGCTGAACACTGAAGCTTTCTTT. Its protein is CASKDRGRGLNTEAFF. The full variable domain, in which reference TRBV19 and TRBJ1-1 provide the parts outside the CDR3, is DGGITQSPKYLFRKEGQNVTLSCEQNLNHDAMYWYRQDPGQGLRLIYYSQIVNDFQKGDIAEGYSVSREKKESFPLTVTSAQKNPTAFYLCASKDRGRGLNTEAFFGQGTRLTVV.

The sample holds many counts of this clonotype. This rearrangement joins TRBV20-1 to TRBJ1-5; 7 nucleotides match TRBD1. The germline V gene encodes CDR1 DFQATT and CDR2 SNEGSKA (reference sequence). CDR3 length: 15 amino acids. V gave up 5 bases and J gave up 4 bases; unmatched junction bases: 11. In DNA form, the CDR3 reads TGCAGTGCTCGGGACGAAGGGGGCGCGAATCAGCCCCAGCATTTT. Amino acids: CSARDEGGANQPQHF.

This clonotype was seen many times. The chain is built from TRBV28 and TRBJ2-5, with D unresolved. CDR1 and CDR2 from the germline V gene are MDHEN and SYDVKM. This CDR3 contains 13 residues. Trimming shortened V by 3 bases and J by 5 bases, and 10 bases separated the two germline ends. The CDR3 DNA follows: TGTGCCAGCAGTTTCCTAAAGCCGGAGACCCAGTACTTC. Its protein product is CASSFLKPETQYF.

This clonotype was detected many times. The V gene is TRBV7-8, the J gene TRBJ1-3, with no clear D. CDR1 and CDR2 from the germline V gene are SGHVS and FQNEAQ. This CDR3 spans 19 amino acids. V was clipped by 1 base and J by 0 bases, with 19 bases between them. The CDR3 loop is CASSLVRLLGTRSGNTIYF. DNA of the CDR3: TGTGCCAGCAGCTTAGTTCGGTTGTTGGGAACCCGCTCTGGAAACACCATATATTTT.